This T cell receptor beta chain is from a study of graft-versus-host responses after intestinal transplantation. Study results and caveats: Allograft graft-versus-host to host-versus-graft clonal ratios ran high in patients with graft-donor T cell macrochimerism.

The method was immunoSEQ multiplex PCR; TCRdb's version includes in-frame clones alone and lacks a portion of them. This sample carries approximately 4,100 clones, about 22% of them seen once, and the ten largest clones take around 5%. This clone was counted a single time. Proliferating CFSE-low CD3+CD4+ and CD3+CD8+ responders were sorted post-reaction. This TCR derives from a human patient who was an organ donor for intestinal transplantation. The sequencing here drew on alloreactive CD4+ T cells from a mixed lymphocyte reaction culture, taken before transplantation. Subset here: CFSE-low proliferating T cells sorted from roughly 6-day pre-transplant mixed lymphocyte reaction (GvH or HvG direction).

CDR3 in DNA: TGCAGCGGCTCCGGGACTAGCAACGGCGGTGAGCAGTTCTTC. Protein: CSGSGTSNGGEQFF. The chain uses TRBV29-1 and TRBJ2-1; 9 bases are shared with TRBD2. CDR1 is SQVTM and CDR2 is ANQGSEA in the germline V gene. The CDR3 covers 14 residues. With V trimmed by 7 bases and J by 9 bases, 13 bases remained unmatched.